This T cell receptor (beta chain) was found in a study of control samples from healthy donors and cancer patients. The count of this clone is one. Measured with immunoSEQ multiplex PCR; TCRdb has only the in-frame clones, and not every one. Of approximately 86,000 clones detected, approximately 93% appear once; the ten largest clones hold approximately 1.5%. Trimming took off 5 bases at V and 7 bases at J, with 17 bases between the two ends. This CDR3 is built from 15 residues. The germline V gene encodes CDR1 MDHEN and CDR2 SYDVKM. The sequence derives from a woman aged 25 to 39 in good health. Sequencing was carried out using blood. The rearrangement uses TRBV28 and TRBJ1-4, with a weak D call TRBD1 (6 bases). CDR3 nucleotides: TGTGCCAGCAGTACCAGACAGGCGGGCCTTGAAAAACTGTTTTTT. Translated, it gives CASSTRQAGLEKLFF.